This T cell receptor (beta chain) was sequenced in a study of molecular identifiers for immune sequencing clone quantification (dated by TCRdb to the late 2010s). For the study in its entirety: For a replicate experiment, RNA from around 18,000 or 91,000 naive CD8 T cells was divided into five aliquots, and four of the five aliquots were sequenced. CD8 T cells were used in a methods study to benchmark molecular-identifier clustering-based TCR repertoire sequencing (MIDCIRS) and TCR RNA copy counting. The full study reports these points: The naive libraries included spiked-in Jurkat TCR RNA (10 copies' worth), and this RNA is not part of the donor repertoire. Modeling estimated roughly 3.2 recovered TCR RNA copies per cell, compared with 8.5 to 10 by digital PCR, which implies approximately 30% capture efficiency. Even against a background of 800,000 to 1,000,000 naive CD8 T cells, spiked-in Jurkat TCR RNA amounting to a single cell's worth was reported to be detectable. The sizes of highly expanded clones could end up underestimated when identical TCR molecules share a barcode. When barcode sub-clustering was left out, chimeric consensus sequences inflated TCR diversity, with chimeras reaching as high as 47%. In CMV-specific effector cells, clones with more than 20 RNA copies contained over 97% of molecules, whereas in naive cells such clones contained under 1% of molecules.

Note on this clonotype: Its antigen has not been determined. Qualities for individual bases were not recorded, and no much larger clone is one base off.

Libraries of naive CD8 T cells were generated from roughly 21,000 to 960,000 sorted cells, with 10%, 30% or 50% of the purified RNA used. On a BD FACSAria II, naive CD8 T cells were FACS-sorted as CD8+CD4-CCR7+CD45RA+ and collected into RLT Plus buffer. To test detection sensitivity, Jurkat RNA equal to some 11 TCR copies was added to samples of about 20,000-1,000,000 naive CD8 T cells. Enrichment of CD8 T cells was done with RosetteSep CD8+ T Cell Enrichment Cocktail plus Ficoll-Paque, and ACK red cell lysis came afterward. Receptors were amplified or captured by PCR. TCRdb lists the instrument as NextSeq 500. Bulk TCR libraries were made following a previously described method, with the TCR primers given in Table S5. Purification of total RNA was performed with the Qiagen AllPrep DNA/RNA kit. Before analysis, reads from multiple sequencing runs of the same library were pooled. Per the original workflow: Reads were retained only if the reads had an exact TCR constant sequence, and the retained reads were trimmed to 150 nt and grouped according to their 12-nt molecular barcodes. Reads inside each barcode group were sub-clustered using a 15% Levenshtein threshold, and a quality-weighted consensus sequence was constructed for each RNA molecule. Non-functional sequences were filtered out, along with any lower-count sequence sitting one edit away from another sequence. On the basis of fitting two negative binomial distributions, barcode sub-clusters with fewer than 20% of the maximum read count were discarded. TCRdb's own reprocessing of the public reads used fastp at Q25 and MiXCR and kept productive beta chains. CDR3 protein duplicates are merged, each entry listing the most common genes and DNA. The V and J calls and clone size are TCRdb's, not the authors'. The table for this sample lists under 600,000 distinct CDR3 sequences; around 25% of them were counted only once. The top ten clonotypes cover 0.76% of the sample.

The sample comprised naive CD8+ T cells from blood, with Jurkat cell RNA spiked in. Taken with the paper, the label for cell subset or site translates to: FACS-sorted CD8+CD4-CCR7+CD45RA+ naive T cells. The receptor comes from a human donor in good health. Some libraries in this study had Jurkat cell RNA spiked in.

In nucleotide form, the sequence is TGTGCCAGTAGTATTTTCGGGACGCCCCAGCATTTT. It is translated as CASSIFGTPQHF. The rearranged segments are TRBV19 and TRBJ1-5; the D region possibly corresponds to TRBD1 (5 bases align). V was cut back by 3 bases and J by 9 bases, leaving a gap of 9 bases between them. The germline V gene (reference sequence) sets CDR1 to LNHDA and CDR2 to SQIVND. From the cysteine up to the phenylalanine, the CDR3 has a length of 12 residues. Just CDR3 DNA is preserved here, 36 bases in frame from base 1.